This T cell receptor (beta chain) was identified during a study of cytotoxic CD8 clonotypes in ibrutinib-treated CLL. Unmatched junction bases numbered 6, after V lost 0 bases and J lost 2 bases. The CDR3 length is 17 residues. Germline lookup yields CDR1 SGDLS and CDR2 YYNGEE. Generated by immunoSEQ multiplex PCR, the TCRdb table keeps only in-frame clones and is missing some. The sample has around 250,000 clones; around 70% are singletons. V is TRBV9 and J is TRBJ2-3; 10 bases are shared with TRBD2. The sample was PBMCs, taken after 24 months of ibrutinib treatment. The receptor was isolated from a human donor with chronic lymphocytic leukemia. The CDR3 here is CASSVVGLAGDTDTQYF. As DNA, the CDR3 is TGTGCCAGCAGCGTAGTAGGGCTAGCGGGAGACACAGATACGCAGTATTTT.